This T cell receptor beta chain was recovered during a study of human T cells and chemical hapten exposure. The V gene end was trimmed by 7 bases and the J gene end by 3 bases; junction bases not matched to a gene: 3. This CDR3 comprises 12 residues. CDR1 and CDR2 from the germline V gene are SQVTM and ANQGSEA. TCRdb reprocessed the RACE reads via MiXCR and lists one record per CDR3 protein. The sample has tens of thousands of distinct CDR3 sequences, approximately 11% seen once. This clonotype was counted only a few times. Time point reported: patch test 2, 6 weeks after DPC sensitization. Treatment meaning: therapeutic diphenylcyclopropenone sensitization with weekly scalp DPC.

Sequencing used whole blood, obtained in connection with sensitization to the hapten diphenylcyclopropenone (DPC). This receptor was taken from a man between 40 and 49 years old with alopecia areata. Some clones in this sample may be carry-over from other donors' samples. The chain joins TRBV29-1 to TRBJ1-2, with 9 bases matching TRBD1. The CDR3 spells CSGRQGDYGYTF. The CDR3 coding sequence is TGCAGCGGACGACAGGGGGACTATGGCTACACCTTC.